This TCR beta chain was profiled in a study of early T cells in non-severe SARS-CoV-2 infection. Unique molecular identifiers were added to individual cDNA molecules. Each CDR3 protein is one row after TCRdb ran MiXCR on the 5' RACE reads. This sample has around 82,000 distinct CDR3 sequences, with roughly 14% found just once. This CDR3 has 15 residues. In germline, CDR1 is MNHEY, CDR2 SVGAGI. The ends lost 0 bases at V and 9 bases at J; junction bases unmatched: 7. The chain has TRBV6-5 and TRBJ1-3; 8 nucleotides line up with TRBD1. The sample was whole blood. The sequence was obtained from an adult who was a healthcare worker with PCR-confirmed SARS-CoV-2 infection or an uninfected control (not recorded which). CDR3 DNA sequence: TGTGCCAGCAGTTACTCGATCGGGACAGGAGGCACCATATATTTT. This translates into CASSYSIGTGGTIYF.